The 14 T cell receptor beta chains below all came from one sample that was sequenced in a study of blood T cell repertoires in COVID-19. Profiling relied on immunoSEQ multiplex PCR, and the TCRdb table lists in-frame clones only, not all of them. This repertoire shows a few hundred thousand clones, 86% found once; its top ten account for around 4.5%. Sequencing used PBMCs or T cells enriched from blood (not recorded which). The receptors shown here come from a woman aged 25-40 years who had been exposed to COVID-19.

This clone was found a few times. The chain links TRBV18 to TRBJ1-2; D call uncertain. Trimming took 4 bases from V and 4 from J, leaving 7 bases between them. Germline V gene lookup returns CDR1 KGHSH and CDR2 LQKENI. This CDR3 is 12 amino acids long. CDR3 DNA sequence: TGTGCCAGCTCACTCGACACCTATGGCTACACCTTC. It yields the protein CASSLDTYGYTF.

The CDR3: CASSLDPGDTEAFF. CDR3 in DNA: TGCGCCAGCAGCTTGGACCCAGGGGACACTGAAGCTTTCTTT. The chain combines TRBV5-1 with TRBJ1-1, with D possibly being TRBD1 (6 bases). Germline V gene data show CDR1 as SGHRS and CDR2 as YFSETQ. This CDR3 comprises 14 residues. V lost 0 bases, J lost 3 bases, and 9 bases lay in between.

The chain carries TRBV9 and TRBJ1-1; D may be TRBD1 (6 bases). From germline, CDR1 is SGDLS and CDR2 YYNGEE. CDR3 length equals 14 residues. V gave up 2 bases and J gave up 4 bases, with 12 bases separating them. CDR3 coding DNA: TGTGCCAGCAGCGTCGGACAGCCAGGCACTGAAGCTTTCTTT. It is translated as CASSVGQPGTEAFF.

The V call is TRBV21-1, the J call TRBJ2-4; the listed D gene, TRBD1, was not tested against the DNA. TRBV21-1 is marked as a pseudogene. The CDR3 contains 20 residues. The CDR3: CASSKVAGVITTLAKNIQYF. In nucleotides, the CDR3 is TGTGCCAGCAGCAAAGTCGCAGGGGTTATTACTACCCTTGCCAAAAACATTCAGTACTTC.

The chain employs TRBV5-8 and TRBJ1-6; possible D gene TRBD1, 6 bases. This CDR3 spans 13 amino acids. Trimming cost V 0 bases and J 14 bases, with 12 bases left between them. The germline V gene has CDR1 SGHTS and CDR2 YDEGEE. DNA for the CDR3: TGTGCCAGCAGCTTGGCCCCCACAGGGACCCTCCACTTT. This gives the protein CASSLAPTGTLHF.

This clone was seen a few times. The V and J genes are TRBV4-2 and TRBJ2-3; 10 bases fit TRBD1. The V gene end was trimmed by 1 base and the J gene end by 0 bases; junction bases not matched to a gene: 1. Germline V lookup: CDR1 LGHNA, CDR2 YNFKEQ. This CDR3 has 16 residues. CDR3 sequence reads: CASSQGTGGSTDTQYF. CDR3 DNA: TGTGCCAGCAGCCAAGGGACAGGGGGTAGCACAGATACGCAGTATTTT.

This clone was counted only a few times. The genes are TRBV19 and TRBJ1-4, with a weak D call TRBD1 (6 bases). V shed 5 bases and J shed 3 bases, with 16 bases lying between them. The CDR3 contains 16 residues. Looked up from germline, CDR1 is LNHDA and CDR2 is SQIVND (reference sequence). The CDR3 DNA follows: TGTGCCAGTAGTGCGGGTCCGGGACAAGCTAATGAAAAACTGTTTTTT. It translates to CASSAGPGQANEKLFF.

The chain is built from TRBV10-3 and TRBJ2-5, with TRBD1 matching 11 bases. Trimming took 8 bases from V and 3 from J; bases not matched to a gene: 2. The CDR3 sequence is 13 residues long. Germline assignment: CDR1 ENHRY and CDR2 SYGVKD. The DNA for the CDR3 is TGTGCCATCGCGGGACAGGGGGAAGAGACCCAGTACTTC. Protein sequence: CAIAGQGEETQYF.

This rearrangement joins TRBV11-2 to TRBJ1-4; 7 bases line up with TRBD1. The CDR3 loop spans 15 amino acids. Germline V gene sequence: CDR1 SGHAT, CDR2 FQNNGV. V lost 4 bases and J lost 4; bases outside the gene matches: 6. CDR3 in amino acids: CASSSTGDHNEKLFF. The CDR3 DNA sequence: TGTGCCAGCAGCTCAACAGGGGACCATAATGAAAAACTGTTTTTT.

V and J are TRBV7-9 and TRBJ1-1, with a tentative D call TRBD1 (5 bases). Germline CDR1 SEHNR, CDR2 FQNEAQ (reference sequence). There are 15 residues in the CDR3. V dropped 5 bases and J dropped 0 bases, with 13 bases sitting between them. The CDR3 sequence: CASSPYSGVNTEAFF. DNA for the CDR3: TGTGCCAGCAGCCCTTACTCGGGGGTGAACACTGAAGCTTTCTTT.

The chain recombines TRBV2 with TRBJ2-7; TRBD1 matches at 7 bases. Trimming removed 8 bases from V and 6 bases from J; junction bases left unmatched: 7. The CDR3 contains 12 residues. CDR1 is SNHLY, CDR2 FYNNEI, per germline. The DNA of the CDR3 is TGTGCCAGCTCTGGGACAGTGGTCGAGCAGTACTTC. It encodes CASSGTVVEQYF.

The CDR3 is CASRLTSAYEQYF. The CDR3 nucleotides read TGTGCCAGCAGGCTAACTAGCGCCTACGAGCAGTACTTC. This chain joins TRBV11-2 and TRBJ2-7; 7 bases align to TRBD2. The trim removed 6 bases at V and 2 bases at J, leaving 4 bases unmatched. CDR1 is SGHAT, CDR2 FQNNGV, per germline. The length of the CDR3 is 13 residues.

The V and J genes are TRBV6-5 and TRBJ1-6; D call uncertain. Germline V gene lookup returns CDR1 MNHEY and CDR2 SVGAGI. The V end lost 5 bases, the J end lost 8 bases, and 13 bases lay between the germline ends. There are 14 residues in the CDR3. CDR3 bases: TGTGCCAGCAGTCGGGAAGGACTGGATTCACCCCTCCACTTT. Amino acids: CASSREGLDSPLHF.

The V call is TRBV25-1, the J call TRBJ2-3; D gene ambiguous. The CDR3 covers 14 residues. CDR1 is MGHDK and CDR2 is SYGVNS in the germline V gene. V lost 3 bases and J 0 bases, leaving 7 bases between the germline ends. Here the CDR3 DNA reads TGTGCCAGCAGTGAGATCGGTAGCACAGATACGCAGTATTTT. Translation gives CASSEIGSTDTQYF.